These 30 T cell receptor beta chains came from one sample sequenced in a study of blood T cells in healthy people across ages. The second PCR ran about 6 to 12 cycles with a sample-barcoded 5' primer and J-beta primers. MiXCR, run by TCRdb on the 5' RACE reads, gives a single entry per CDR3 protein. Of over a million distinct CDR3 sequences in the sample, approximately 40% were seen once. The specimen sequenced was blood. All receptors derive from a woman between 18 and 29 years old in good health.

This clonotype turned up a few times. The chain combines TRBV4-1 with TRBJ1-2; the D gene is possibly TRBD1 (5 bases). Per the germline V gene, CDR1 is MGHRA and CDR2 is YSYEKL. Trimming took 0 bases from V and 4 from J, leaving 12 bases between them. The CDR3 runs 15 residues. The CDR3: CASSQDRGDFYGYTF. The CDR3, as DNA: TGCGCCAGCAGCCAAGATCGAGGGGATTTCTATGGCTACACCTTC.

The chain recombines TRBV7-2 with TRBJ2-7, with D tentatively TRBD2 (6 bases). Between the trimmed V and J ends, which lost 2 bases and 2 bases, there was a span of 13 bases. Looked up from germline, CDR1 is SGHTA and CDR2 is FQGNSA. The length of the CDR3 is 15 residues. The CDR3: CASSLRGSGPYEQYF. CDR3 bases: TGTGCCAGCAGCTTACGTGGTAGCGGACCCTACGAGCAGTACTTC. The whole variable domain, remainder taken from reference TRBV7-2 and TRBJ2-7, is GAGVSQSPSNKVTEKGKDVELRCDPISGHTALYWYRQSLGQGLEFLIYFQGNSAPDKSGLPSDRFSAERTGGSVSTLTIQRTQQEDSAVYLCASSLRGSGPYEQYFGPGTRLTVT.

The chain joins TRBV28 to TRBJ2-1, with D tentatively TRBD1 (6 bases). V shed 4 bases and J shed 12 bases, with 22 bases lying between them. The CDR3 runs 15 residues. Germline V gene sequence: CDR1 MDHEN, CDR2 SYDVKM. This CDR3 reads CASSSSLQGNGGQFF. DNA of the CDR3: TGTGCCAGCAGTTCTTCACTACAGGGAAATGGGGGGCAGTTCTTC. The full variable domain, rest sourced from reference TRBV28 and TRBJ2-1, is DVKVTQSSRYLVKRTGEKVFLECVQDMDHENMFWYRQDPGLGLRLIYFSYDVKMKEKGDIPEGYSVSREKKERFSLILESASTNQTSMYLCASSSSLQGNGGQFFGPGTRLTVL.

CDR3 loop: CASSPGDRAWETQYF. The CDR3 nucleotides are TGTGCCAGCAGCCCAGGGGACAGGGCTTGGGAGACCCAGTACTTC. The rearrangement links TRBV7-9 to TRBJ2-5; TRBD1 matches at 9 bases. Germline assignment: CDR1 SEHNR and CDR2 FQNEAQ (reference sequence). V was clipped by 5 bases and J by 5 bases; unmatched bases: 9. CDR3 size: 15 residues.

This clonotype was seen a handful of times. V gene TRBV10-3 combines with J gene TRBJ2-5; D call uncertain. Trimming removed 6 bases at V and 7 bases at J, with 15 bases between. Germline V gene data show CDR1 as ENHRY and CDR2 as SYGVKD. This CDR3 is 13 amino acids long. CDR3: CAISATLAGTQYF. The DNA of the CDR3 is TGTGCCATCAGCGCGACCCTCGCCGGGACCCAGTACTTC.

The CDR3 spells CASRGWSSYNEQFF. The CDR3 coding sequence is TGTGCCAGCAGGGGTTGGAGCTCCTACAATGAGCAGTTCTTC. The chain uses TRBV7-8 and TRBJ2-1; D gene unclear. Germline V gene sequence: CDR1 SGHVS, CDR2 FQNEAQ. The CDR3 sequence is 14 residues long. The V gene lost 6 bases and the J gene lost 0 bases, with 9 bases spanning the gap.

This clonotype was counted between two and nine times. The J gene is TRBJ2-5, the V gene TRBV4-1, with 10 bases matching TRBD1. This CDR3 region has 15 residues. Trimming removed 1 base from V and 5 bases from J; junction bases left unmatched: 4. Per germline, CDR1 MGHRA and CDR2 YSYEKL. In nucleotides, the CDR3 is TGCGCCAGCAGCCAAGGTCAGACAGGGGGCGAGACCCAGTACTTC. Encoded protein: CASSQGQTGGETQYF.

Note on this clonotype: Sequence at one end of the junction differs from germline and may be a read error. The V and J genes are TRBV6-5 and TRBJ1-2; D uncertain. The CDR3 consists of 13 residues. CDR1 is MNHEY, CDR2 SVGAGI, per germline. CDR3 DNA: TGTGCCAGCAGTGACTCCCTAGTACATGGCTACACCTTC. This codes for CASSDSLVHGYTF.

The chain has TRBV6-1 and TRBJ2-2; 9 bases line up with TRBD1. V trimming: 6 bases; J trimming: 5 bases; junction bases outside the gene matches: 10. Germline CDR1 MNHNS, CDR2 SASEGT. The CDR3 length is 16 residues. CDR3 residues: CASSNRGRQGTGELFF. DNA for the CDR3: TGTGCCAGCAGCAACAGGGGGCGCCAGGGGACCGGGGAGCTGTTTTTT.

This clonotype was seen many times. The chain is built from TRBV29-1 and TRBJ2-1; D tentatively fits TRBD1 or TRBD2 (5 bases each). Germline CDR1 reads SQVTM; CDR2 reads ANQGSEA. The ends were cut back, 7 bases at V and 6 bases at J, with 19 bases in the middle. This CDR3 has 14 amino acids. The CDR3 sequence is CSAVWGGGTNEQFF. The CDR3 coding sequence is TGCAGCGCCGTTTGGGGTGGGGGTACCAATGAGCAGTTCTTC.

The CDR3 DNA sequence: TGTGCCAGCAGCTGGTACGGACTAGCGGGGAGCTACGAGCAGTACTTC. Amino acid sequence: CASSWYGLAGSYEQYF. V and J are TRBV3-1 and TRBJ2-7, with TRBD2 matching 12 bases. V shed 5 bases, J shed 3 bases, and the junction held 8 bases outside the gene matches. Germline CDR1 reads LGHDT; CDR2 reads YNNKEL (reference sequence). CDR3 length equals 16 residues.

This chain uses TRBV12-3 or TRBV12-4 with TRBJ2-1, with D tentatively TRBD2 (7 bases). This CDR3 is built from 14 residues. V shed 4 bases and J shed 9 bases, with 16 bases lying between them. The CDR3 DNA reads TGTGCCAGCAGTTGGGGGGGCAGGGTAGCTGAGCAGTTCTTC. It encodes CASSWGGRVAEQFF.

Of note for this clonotype: The junction departs from germline at one end; a sequencing error may be responsible. The CDR3 protein is CASGDREKGNYGYTF. For the CDR3, the DNA is TGTGCCAGCGGTGACAGGGAAAAGGGGAACTATGGCTACACCTTC. The V call is TRBV2, the J call TRBJ1-2, with 7 bases that match TRBD1. From germline, CDR1 is SNHLY and CDR2 FYNNEI. The CDR3 runs 15 residues.

The rearrangement links TRBV4-2 to TRBJ1-1, with D uncertain. The CDR3 has 17 amino acids. Trimming took 0 bases from V and 2 from J, leaving 16 bases between them. CDR1 is LGHNA and CDR2 is YNFKEQ in the germline V gene. CDR3: CASSQDQRQLVNTEAFF. The CDR3 bases are TGTGCCAGCAGCCAAGATCAGCGGCAGCTAGTAAACACTGAAGCTTTCTTT.

This clonotype was seen more than once but under ten times. The chain carries TRBV20-1 and TRBJ2-3, with TRBD1 matching 9 bases. With 8 bases clipped from V and 4 bases from J, the junction kept 10 bases outside the gene matches. Per germline, CDR1 DFQATT and CDR2 SNEGSKA (reference sequence). CDR3 length: 14 residues. The CDR3 DNA reads as TGCAGTACCTCAACAGGGGGCGGTGCAGATACGCAGTATTTT. Translated, it gives CSTSTGGGADTQYF.

This clonotype turned up a few times. CDR3 region: CATSDPRTGINEQFF. CDR3 DNA sequence: TGTGCCACCAGTGATCCCAGGACAGGGATAAATGAGCAGTTCTTC. The gene calls are TRBV24-1 and TRBJ2-1, with 8 bases identical to TRBD1. The CDR3 loop spans 15 amino acids. The germline V gene has CDR1 KGHDR and CDR2 SFDVKD. V shed 3 bases, J shed 7 bases, and the junction held 7 bases outside the gene matches.

This clonotype was found many times. J is TRBJ1-2 and V is TRBV20-1; D is unclear. CDR1 is DFQATT, CDR2 SNEGSKA, per germline (reference sequence). Trimming took 0 bases from V and 8 from J, leaving 13 bases between them. The CDR3 extends over 13 amino acids. CDR3: CSARDRDINGYTF. In nucleotides, the CDR3 is TGCAGTGCTAGAGATCGGGATATCAACGGCTACACCTTC.

The chain employs TRBV5-1 and TRBJ2-1, with 7 bases lining up with TRBD1. The CDR3 runs to 17 residues. With 4 bases clipped from V and 4 bases from J, the junction kept 14 bases outside the gene matches. Germline V gene data show CDR1 as SGHRS and CDR2 as YFSETQ. As DNA, the CDR3 is TGCGCCAGCAGCCCTAAGGGGGCAGGCCGACCGTACAATGAGCAGTTCTTC. Amino acid sequence: CASSPKGAGRPYNEQFF.

The gene calls are TRBV15 and TRBJ2-5, with D unresolved. The DNA end is more similar to TRBJ2-7, so the J call may be wrong. Germline V CDR1 and CDR2: LNHNV, YYDKDF (reference sequence). The CDR3 runs 13 residues. CDR3 sequence (DNA): TGTGCCACCAGCAGAGATTGGCGCTACGAGCAGTACTTC. It translates to CATSRDWRYEQYF.

This clonotype has a single count. The chain is built from TRBV7-8 and TRBJ2-2, with 8 bases identical to TRBD2. The length of the CDR3 is 14 residues. V trimming: 3 bases; J trimming: 6 bases; junction bases outside the gene matches: 3. Germline CDR1 SGHVS, CDR2 FQNEAQ. For the CDR3, the DNA is TGTGCCAGCAGCTTGGGACTAGTGTCCGGGGAGCTGTTTTTT. Amino acid sequence: CASSLGLVSGELFF. The full variable domain, completed using reference TRBV7-8 and TRBJ2-2, is GAGVSQSPRYKVAKRGQDVALRCDPISGHVSLFWYQQALGQGPEFLTYFQNEAQLDKSGLPSDRFFAERPEGSVSTLKIQRTQQEDSAVYLCASSLGLVSGELFFGEGSRLTVL.

This clonotype has only a few counts. The chain employs TRBV27 and TRBJ2-2; D gene ambiguous. V was pared by 5 bases and J by 7 bases, with 8 bases between. CDR3 length: 12 amino acids. The germline V gene has CDR1 MNHEY and CDR2 SMNVEV (reference sequence). The DNA of the CDR3 is TGTGCCAGCAGTCCGCTCAGCGGGGAGCTGTTTTTT. Its protein is CASSPLSGELFF.

This clonotype was counted a few times. The genes are TRBV6-1 and TRBJ2-3; D not certain. V gave up 8 bases and J gave up 1 base, with 10 bases separating them. Germline V gene data show CDR1 as MNHNS and CDR2 as SASEGT. This CDR3 is 13 amino acids long. CDR3 sequence (DNA): TGTGCCAGCGTCGTTCCAGGCACAGATACGCAGTATTTT. Translation gives CASVVPGTDTQYF.

This sequence joins TRBV4-1 and TRBJ2-6, with D perhaps TRBD2 (5 bases). Germline V gene data show CDR1 as MGHRA and CDR2 as YSYEKL. The V gene lost 0 bases and the J gene lost 0 bases, with 12 bases spanning the gap. CDR3 length equals 18 residues. The chain's CDR3 is CASSQEGGGVSGANVLTF. The CDR3 DNA sequence: TGCGCCAGCAGCCAAGAGGGCGGAGGAGTCTCTGGGGCCAACGTCCTGACTTTC.

The sample holds one count of this clonotype. The J gene is TRBJ2-7, the V gene TRBV18, with D perhaps matching TRBD2 (6 bases). Trimming shortened V by 3 bases and J by 3 bases, and 21 bases separated the two germline ends. The CDR3 spans 17 residues. Germline values: CDR1 KGHSH, CDR2 LQKENI. The CDR3 reads CASSPDAGRQRNYEQYF. In nucleotides, the CDR3 is TGTGCCAGCTCACCTGACGCGGGGCGTCAAAGGAACTACGAGCAGTACTTC.

In the case of this clonotype: The junction shows a germline mismatch at one end, possibly a read error. This sequence joins TRBV6-5 and TRBJ2-7, with D unresolved. This CDR3 contains 11 residues. Germline CDR1 MNHEY, CDR2 SVGAGI. This CDR3 is CMVSSSYEQYF. In DNA form, the CDR3 reads TGCATGGTTTCTAGCTCCTACGAGCAGTACTTC.

This clonotype appeared many times. The chain uses TRBV6-5 and TRBJ2-1; TRBD2 matches at 12 bases. Germline V CDR1 and CDR2: MNHEY, SVGAGI. With 6 bases clipped from V and 3 bases from J, the junction kept 3 bases outside the gene matches. This CDR3 contains 15 residues. The CDR3 loop reads CASRPTSGSYNEQFF. Here the CDR3 DNA reads TGTGCCAGCAGACCGACTAGCGGGAGCTACAATGAGCAGTTCTTC.

Of note for this clonotype: A read error likely explains this, since a far larger clone differs by one base. The chain has TRBV28 and TRBJ2-5; 7 bases map to TRBD2. This CDR3 comprises 10 residues. Germline V gives CDR1 MDHEN, CDR2 SYDVKM. After removal of 5 bases from V and 9 bases from J, the junction contained 0 bases not matched to a gene. CDR3 coding DNA: TGTGCCAGCAGTCGGGAGGCCCAGTACTTC. Amino acid sequence: CASSREAQYF. The complete variable domain, with remaining parts taken from reference TRBV28 and TRBJ2-5, reads DVKVTQSSRYLVKRTGEKVFLECVQDMDHENMFWYRQDPGLGLRLIYFSYDVKMKEKGDIPEGYSVSREKKERFSLILESASTNQTSMYLCASSREAQYFGPGTRLLVL.

As for this clonotype: This sequence may be a read error, since a much larger clone differs from it by one base. The chain uses TRBV12-3 or TRBV12-4 and TRBJ2-5; D gene unclear. This CDR3 comprises 15 residues. The V and J ends lost 3 bases and 11 bases respectively, with 22 bases between them. CDR3 sequence reads: CASSLWAATPYKQYF. DNA of the CDR3: TGTGCCAGCAGTTTGTGGGCAGCCACCCCCTACAAGCAGTACTTC.

The chain recombines TRBV20-1 with TRBJ2-1; the match to TRBD1 covers 9 bases. Germline trimming cut 4 bases from V and 4 bases from J; bases unmatched to any gene: 8. The CDR3 is 15 amino acids. Per germline, CDR1 DFQATT and CDR2 SNEGSKA (reference sequence). The CDR3 sequence: CSAIDRDRAYNEQFF. The CDR3 DNA reads as TGCAGTGCTATAGACCGGGACAGGGCGTACAATGAGCAGTTCTTC.

The chain couples TRBV7-2 to TRBJ2-3; D perhaps matches TRBD1 (6 bases). The CDR3 sequence is 15 residues long. Trimming left V 1 base short and J 4 bases short, with 12 bases between. The germline gives CDR1 SGHTA, CDR2 FQGNSA. CDR3 nucleotides: TGTGCCAGCAGCTTAGATCGGACAGTCCCAGATACGCAGTATTTT. Translation gives CASSLDRTVPDTQYF.